The rows below give T cell receptor beta chains drawn from one sample of a study of cytomegalovirus exposure and HLA in healthy donors. The method was immunoSEQ multiplex PCR; TCRdb's version includes in-frame clones alone and lacks a portion of them. The sample records some 98,000 clones, around 68% being singletons. The sequenced sample consisted of PBMCs. These TCRs come from a man aged 45-65 years in good health and CMV-seronegative. CDR3s include the opening cysteine and the closing phenylalanine or tryptophan. The D gene is left open where the match is weak. The listing skips clone size in some rows; elsewhere it reads once, few, many or a size class.

V: TRBV30
size: -
J: TRBJ2-7
D: -
CDR3: CAWSDRRGGSYEQYF
DNA: TGTGCCTGGAGCGACCGACGTGGAGGATCCTACGAGCAGTACTTC

V: TRBV13
size: -
J: TRBJ1-3
D: TRBD1
CDR3: CASSLGTGKSGGNTIYF
DNA: TGTGCCAGCAGCTTAGGGACAGGGAAATCTGGTGGAAACACCATATATTTT

V: TRBV28
size: -
J: TRBJ1-1
D: TRBD1
CDR3: CASSLGAGGVSTEAFF
DNA: TGTGCCAGCAGTTTAGGGGCAGGGGGCGTAAGCACTGAAGCTTTCTTT

V: TRBV6-6
size: -
J: TRBJ2-7
D: TRBD1
CDR3: CATVYSGTGAFSEQYF
DNA: TGTGCCACCGTATATTCAGGGACAGGGGCCTTTTCCGAGCAGTACTTC

V: TRBV6-1
size: -
J: TRBJ1-1
D: -
CDR3: CASSEVQGRSEAFF
DNA: TGTGCCAGCAGTGAAGTTCAGGGGCGGTCTGAAGCTTTCTTT

V: TRBV6-1
size: -
J: TRBJ1-6
D: TRBD1
CDR3: CASREGTGHNSPLHF
DNA: TGTGCCAGCAGAGAGGGGACAGGCCATAATTCACCCCTCCACTTT

V: TRBV5-1
size: -
J: TRBJ2-5
D: TRBD1
CDR3: CASTVQGASETQYF
DNA: TGCGCCAGCACAGTACAGGGGGCGAGTGAGACCCAGTACTTC

V: TRBV11-3
size: once
J: TRBJ2-3
D: TRBD2
CDR3: CASSVRGGSTDTQYF
DNA: TGTGCCAGCAGCGTCCGGGGGGGCAGCACAGATACGCAGTATTTT

V: TRBV7-2
size: -
J: TRBJ2-3
D: TRBD1
CDR3: CASSLGQPNSGDTQYF
DNA: TGTGCCAGCAGCTTGGGACAGCCGAACTCGGGAGATACGCAGTATTTT

V: TRBV19
size: -
J: TRBJ1-5
D: TRBD1
CDR3: CASGTAGYSNQPQHF
DNA: TGTGCCAGTGGGACAGCAGGTTATAGCAATCAGCCCCAGCATTTT

V: TRBV14
size: -
J: TRBJ2-7
D: TRBD1
CDR3: CASSRWTGGRYEQYF
DNA: TGTGCCAGCAGCCGCTGGACAGGGGGCCGCTACGAGCAGTACTTC

V: TRBV28
size: -
J: TRBJ1-5
D: -
CDR3: CASSFPKEGGGFPNQPQHF
DNA: TGTGCCAGCAGTTTCCCGAAAGAGGGTGGAGGTTTCCCCAATCAGCCCCAGCATTTT

V: TRBV2
size: -
J: TRBJ2-5
D: -
CDR3: CASNAGKETQYF
DNA: TGTGCCAGCAATGCAGGCAAAGAGACCCAGTACTTC

V: TRBV14
size: few
J: TRBJ2-7
D: -
CDR3: CASSPRGSVLEQYF
DNA: TGTGCCAGCAGCCCTAGAGGGTCCGTCCTCGAGCAGTACTTC

V: TRBV28
size: few
J: TRBJ2-3
D: -
CDR3: CASSFAQGENTQYF
DNA: TGTGCCAGCAGTTTTGCACAGGGCGAAAATACGCAGTATTTT

V: TRBV2
size: few
J: TRBJ2-1
D: TRBD1
CDR3: CASGQGTPNEQFF
DNA: TGTGCCAGCGGACAGGGCACACCCAATGAGCAGTTCTTC

V: TRBV7-9
size: -
J: TRBJ1-6
D: TRBD1
CDR3: CASSRDRGDSPLHF
DNA: TGTGCCAGCAGCCGTGACAGGGGAGATTCACCCCTCCACTTT

V: TRBV28
size: -
J: TRBJ1-1
D: TRBD1
CDR3: CASCIRDRWNTEAFF
DNA: TGTGCCAGCTGTATTCGGGACAGGTGGAACACTGAAGCTTTCTTT

V: TRBV6-1
size: -
J: TRBJ2-7
D: -
CDR3: CASSEDTIFYEQYF
DNA: TGTGCCAGCAGTGAAGATACTATTTTCTACGAGCAGTACTTC

V: TRBV6-6
size: -
J: TRBJ2-2
D: -
CDR3: CASSFGAFTNTGELFF
DNA: TGTGCCAGCAGTTTTGGAGCCTTCACGAACACCGGGGAGCTGTTTTTT

V: TRBV29-1
size: -
J: TRBJ2-1
D: TRBD1
CDR3: CSVVGTGGNEQFF
DNA: TGCAGCGTTGTGGGTACAGGGGGCAATGAGCAGTTCTTC

V: TRBV11-2
size: once
J: TRBJ2-1
D: TRBD2
CDR3: CASSSVAGTYNEQFF
DNA: TGTGCCAGCAGCTCCGTAGCGGGAACCTACAATGAGCAGTTCTTC

V: TRBV5-8
size: -
J: TRBJ2-4
D: -
CDR3: CASSFGGFTKNIQYF
DNA: TGTGCCAGCAGCTTTGGCGGGTTTACCAAAAACATTCAGTACTTC

V: TRBV6-1
size: -
J: TRBJ2-3
D: TRBD2
CDR3: CASTLAGGADTQYF
DNA: TGTGCCAGCACCCTAGCGGGGGGGGCAGATACGCAGTATTTT

V: TRBV19
size: few
J: TRBJ2-3
D: TRBD2
CDR3: CASSPQRGWSDTQYF
DNA: TGTGCCAGTAGCCCCCAGCGGGGCTGGTCAGATACGCAGTATTTT

V: TRBV7-2
size: few
J: TRBJ2-6
D: -
CDR3: CASSRDSSGANVLTF
DNA: TGTGCCAGCAGCAGAGACAGCTCTGGGGCCAACGTCCTGACTTTC

V: TRBV6-5
size: -
J: TRBJ1-2
D: -
CDR3: CASSRGGLNYGYTF
DNA: TGTGCCAGCAGTCGCGGGGGGCTTAACTATGGCTACACCTTC

V: TRBV10-3
size: once
J: TRBJ2-7
D: TRBD1
CDR3: CAISTGTGANYEQYF
DNA: TGTGCCATCAGTACCGGGACAGGGGCCAACTACGAGCAGTACTTC

V: TRBV6-5
size: -
J: TRBJ2-1
D: -
CDR3: CASSLQEYNEQFF
DNA: TGTGCCAGCAGTCTACAGGAATACAATGAGCAGTTCTTC

V: TRBV27
size: -
J: TRBJ2-3
D: TRBD2
CDR3: CASSLRGVHTDTQYF
DNA: TGTGCCAGCAGTTTGCGGGGGGTTCACACAGATACGCAGTATTTT

V: TRBV28
size: -
J: TRBJ2-7
D: TRBD2
CDR3: CASSLSGGVTYEQYF
DNA: TGTGCCAGCAGTTTATCTGGGGGGGTGACCTACGAGCAGTACTTC

V: TRBV6-6
size: -
J: TRBJ2-5
D: -
CDR3: CASTGGDWVEAQYF
DNA: TGTGCCAGCACTGGAGGGGACTGGGTTGAGGCCCAGTACTTC

V: TRBV7-9
size: -
J: TRBJ1-2
D: -
CDR3: CASSNRGNGYTF
DNA: TGTGCCAGCAGCAACCGAGGGAATGGCTACACCTTC

V: TRBV5-1
size: once
J: TRBJ2-1
D: TRBD2
CDR3: CASSSERGGRNEQFF
DNA: TGCGCCAGCAGCTCCGAGCGGGGGGGCCGCAATGAGCAGTTCTTC

V: TRBV14
size: -
J: TRBJ2-3
D: -
CDR3: CASSQRRARTDTQYF
DNA: TGTGCCAGCAGCCAACGGCGGGCTAGAACAGATACGCAGTATTTT

V: TRBV19
size: -
J: TRBJ1-1
D: -
CDR3: CASSIDPSRAFF
DNA: TGTGCCAGTAGTATAGATCCCTCGCGAGCTTTCTTT

V: TRBV6-1
size: -
J: TRBJ1-3
D: -
CDR3: CASTVAGGPGNTIYF
DNA: TGTGCCAGCACCGTCGCCGGGGGGCCTGGAAACACCATATATTTT

V: TRBV19
size: -
J: TRBJ2-5
D: TRBD2
CDR3: CASSGGWAWTQYF
DNA: TGTGCCAGTTCCGGGGGGTGGGCGTGGACCCAGTACTTC

V: TRBV7-9
size: once
J: TRBJ2-5
D: -
CDR3: CASSPPLEETQYF
DNA: TGTGCCAGCAGCCCCCCCCTAGAAGAGACCCAGTACTTC